This T cell receptor beta chain was sequenced during a study of cytomegalovirus exposure and HLA in healthy donors. Regarding the study as a whole: At a 0.05 false discovery rate, a later analysis found about 17,000 TCR beta sequences to be associated with HLA alleles.

The PCR used 60 Vbeta and 13 Jbeta primers. TCRdb's table, derived via immunoSEQ multiplex PCR, lists solely in-frame clones and lacks some. This sample has some 140,000 clones, with around 77% found just once. Turning to this clone: Antigen: not known.

With V trimmed by 3 bases and J by 5 bases, 0 bases remained unmatched. Germline V gene data show CDR1 as SEHNR and CDR2 as FQNEAQ (reference sequence). CDR3 length: 13 amino acids. This clonotype was sampled from a man in his fifties or sixties in good health and CMV-seronegative. Sequencing was carried out using PBMCs. V and J are TRBV7-9 and TRBJ1-1, with TRBD1 identical over 10 bases. CDR3 amino acids: CASSLGQGTEAFF. CDR3 sequence (DNA): TGTGCCAGCAGCTTGGGACAGGGGACTGAAGCTTTCTTT.